A selection of T cell receptor beta chains follows, all from one sample in a study of CD8 T cells in Susac syndrome. MiXCR, applied by TCRdb to the immunoSEQ multiplex PCR reads, yields one record per CDR3 protein. This table has about 180,000 distinct CDR3 sequences, nearly 97% appearing once. The material sequenced was CD4+ T cells from PBMCs. The receptor set was obtained from a human donor with multiple sclerosis. Each CDR3 is given with its conserved first and last residue. D genes are given only for firm matches. A clone size is listed for some rows: how often the clone was seen (once, few, many), or a class if it is expanded.

j_gene,d_gene,v_gene,abundance,CDR3nt,CDR3aa
TRBJ2-7,TRBD1,TRBV30,.,TGTGCCTGGAGTGCTGGACAGGGTCCCTCCTACGAGCAGTACTTC,CAWSAGQGPSYEQYF
TRBJ2-1,.,TRBV15,once,TGTGCCACCAGCAGAGATAAGCCGGGGTATCCTCAGTTCTTC,CATSRDKPGYPQFF
TRBJ2-3,TRBD2,TRBV3-1,.,TGTGCCGCTGGTAGCGGGAGCCCGACGCAGTATTTT,CAAGSGSPTQYF
TRBJ2-1,TRBD2,TRBV18,.,TGTGCCAGCTCACCAAGGCGGGGGGGAGATGAGCAGTTCTTC,CASSPRRGGDEQFF
TRBJ2-4,.,TRBV12-3/TRBV12-4,.,TGTGCCAGCAGTAGAGCTGGGTTGGACAAAAACATTCAGTACTTC,CASSRAGLDKNIQYF
TRBJ2-7,TRBD2,TRBV20-1,.,TGCAGTGCTAGAGATGGAAGCCGCCGGACTAGCGACCACGAGCAGTACTTC,CSARDGSRRTSDHEQYF
TRBJ2-7,.,TRBV4-3,.,TGCGCCAGCAGCCAAGATTGGGTGGCCTACGAGCAGTACTTC,CASSQDWVAYEQYF
TRBJ2-5,.,TRBV9,.,TGTGCCAGCAGCGTAGAAGGGGAAGAGACCCGGTACTTC,CASSVEGEETRYF
TRBJ2-7,TRBD2,TRBV3-1,.,TGTGCCAGCAGCTGGGCGGCTAGCGGGGACTCCTACGAGCAGTACTTC,CASSWAASGDSYEQYF
TRBJ1-2,TRBD1,TRBV29-1,once,TGCAGCGCCTGGGACAGGGGCCCCCTGGGCGCCACCTTC,CSAWDRGPLGATF
TRBJ2-7,.,TRBV15,.,TGTGCCACCAGCAGAGACAGTACCTACGAGCAGTACTTC,CATSRDSTYEQYF
TRBJ1-2,TRBD1,TRBV30,.,TGTGCCTGGACTGACAGGGCCTCTAACTATGGCTACACCTTC,CAWTDRASNYGYTF
TRBJ1-1,TRBD1,TRBV15,.,TGTGCCACCAGCAGACGGGACAGGGGATGGGAAGCTTTCTTT,CATSRRDRGWEAFF
TRBJ2-7,TRBD2,TRBV4-2,.,TGTGCCAGCAGCCAAATCTGGGGAGGGTACGAGCAGTACTTC,CASSQIWGGYEQYF
TRBJ2-5,TRBD2,TRBV13,once,TGTGCCAGCAGCTTCACCACCAGCGGGGGAAAAGAGACCCAGTACTTC,CASSFTTSGGKETQYF
TRBJ2-5,.,TRBV20-1,.,TGCAGTGCTACACCTAGAATCCCCCAAGAGACCCAGTACTTC,CSATPRIPQETQYF
TRBJ1-1,.,TRBV6-1,once,TGTGCCAGCAGGCGAACAGGGCTGAACACTGAAGCTTTCTTT,CASRRTGLNTEAFF
TRBJ2-3,.,TRBV25-1,.,TGTGCCAGCAGCCTTGCAACGGATAGCACAGATACGCAGTATTTT,CASSLATDSTDTQYF
TRBJ2-6,.,TRBV5-1,.,TGCGCCAGCAGCTCTCAAGCTGGGGCCAACGTCCTGACTTTC,CASSSQAGANVLTF
TRBJ1-2,.,TRBV20-1,.,TGCAGTGCTAGAGCGAGTGGCTACACCTTC,CSARASGYTF
TRBJ2-7,.,TRBV30,.,TGTGCCTGGATATTACAGGGAACCTACGAGCAGTACTTC,CAWILQGTYEQYF
TRBJ1-2,.,TRBV9,.,TGTGCCAGCAGCGTAGCAGGGGAGGGCTATGGCTACACCTTC,CASSVAGEGYGYTF
TRBJ2-1,TRBD2,TRBV25-1,.,TGTGCCAGCAGCGGACTAGCGGGGACCAATGAGCAGTTCTTC,CASSGLAGTNEQFF
TRBJ2-7,.,TRBV10-3,.,TGTGCCACCCAGGACCCGAACTACGAGCAGTACTTC,CATQDPNYEQYF
TRBJ1-2,TRBD1,TRBV20-1,.,TGCAGTGCTAGGCCCGGGACAGGTCCTGGCTACACCTTC,CSARPGTGPGYTF
TRBJ1-2,.,TRBV7-9,.,TGTGCCAGCAGCTTAATGGCTGCCTATGGCTACACCTTC,CASSLMAAYGYTF
TRBJ2-7,.,TRBV5-1,.,TGCGCCAGCAGCCCGGGGGTAGGGATCGTACTCTACGAGCAGTACTTC,CASSPGVGIVLYEQYF
TRBJ1-2,.,TRBV19,.,TGTGCCAGTAGTTCCGGCCCGTCGGGCTACACCTTC,CASSSGPSGYTF
TRBJ1-1,.,TRBV9,once,TGTGCCAGCAGCGTATCGGGCCGCCTAATGAACACTGAAGCTTTCTTT,CASSVSGRLMNTEAFF
TRBJ1-2,.,TRBV3-1,.,TGTGCCAGCAGCCATCTAGGGCTTGATGGCTACACCTTC,CASSHLGLDGYTF
TRBJ1-1,.,TRBV7-9,.,TGTGCCAGCAGCGAAGATGGGTTGGGAGCTTTCTTT,CASSEDGLGAFF
TRBJ1-6,.,TRBV25-1,.,TGTGCCAGCAGTGGCGTCGGGGCTAATTCACCCCTCCACTTT,CASSGVGANSPLHF
TRBJ2-1,.,TRBV12-3/TRBV12-4,.,TGTGCCAGCTTCAAGCGGGACAGATCCTACAATGAGCAGTTCTTC,CASFKRDRSYNEQFF
TRBJ1-4,.,TRBV30,.,TGTGCCTGGAGTGAAGGGGCAGGAAAAAGCAAACTGTTTTTT,CAWSEGAGKSKLFF
TRBJ2-7,TRBD2,TRBV4-3,once,TGCGCCAGCAGCCGCCAATTCGCGGGGGGGACCTACGAGCAGTACTTC,CASSRQFAGGTYEQYF
TRBJ1-6,TRBD1,TRBV30,.,TGTGCCTGGTCCAGGACAGGGAATAATTCACCCCTCCACTTT,CAWSRTGNNSPLHF
TRBJ1-5,.,TRBV4-2,once,TGTGCCAGCAGCCAATATAATCAGCCCCAGCATTTT,CASSQYNQPQHF
TRBJ1-2,.,TRBV4-2,.,TGTGCCAGCAGCCCGGGCCACGCTACTAATGGCTACACCTTC,CASSPGHATNGYTF
TRBJ2-4,.,TRBV7-2,.,TGTGCCAGCAGCTTAGAATTTTCGGCGACCAAAAACATTCAGTACTTC,CASSLEFSATKNIQYF
TRBJ1-3,.,TRBV30,.,TGTGCCTGGAGTTTGGGTATCTCTGAAAACACCATATATTTT,CAWSLGISENTIYF
TRBJ2-5,TRBD1,TRBV6-2/TRBV6-3,.,TGTGCCAGCAGTATGGACAGGGTCGAGGAGACCCAGTACTTC,CASSMDRVEETQYF
TRBJ1-1,.,TRBV3-1,.,TGTGCCAGCAGCCGTCGCCTGGGGACCATGAACACTGAAGCTTTCTTT,CASSRRLGTMNTEAFF
TRBJ1-1,.,TRBV29-1,.,TGCAGCGCGAGACAGCTAGCGAACACTGAAGCTTTCTTT,CSARQLANTEAFF
TRBJ1-6,.,TRBV7-2,.,TGTGCCAGCAGCTTAGGTTCGAACAATTCACCCCTCCACTTT,CASSLGSNNSPLHF